The next 3 T cell receptor beta chains were all read from a single sample in a study of blood T cell repertoires in COVID-19. Libraries were prepared by immunoSEQ multiplex PCR; TCRdb keeps only in-frame clonotypes and omits some of them. The sample shows about 200,000 clones, over 80% of them seen only once. What was sequenced was peripheral blood. The receptor source for this set is a man aged 35-49 years with acute or convalescent COVID-19.

The chain employs TRBV9 and TRBJ1-4; no reliable D call. This CDR3 has 13 amino acids. V gave up 3 bases and J gave up 3 bases, with 6 bases separating them. Germline V lookup: CDR1 SGDLS, CDR2 YYNGEE. The CDR3 is CASSDSSNEKLFF. The DNA for the CDR3 is TGTGCCAGCAGCGATTCGTCTAATGAAAAACTGTTTTTT.

The rearrangement links TRBV18 to TRBJ1-3; maybe TRBD1 (5 bases). V was shortened by 2 bases and J by 0 bases, with 11 bases between the two germline ends. CDR3 length: 16 residues. Per the germline V gene, CDR1 is KGHSH and CDR2 is LQKENI. The CDR3 sequence: CASSPRQISSGNTIYF. The CDR3 DNA sequence: TGTGCCAGCTCACCAAGACAGATCAGCTCTGGAAACACCATATATTTT.

J is TRBJ2-2 and V is TRBV18, with D possibly being TRBD1 (5 bases). This CDR3 contains 16 residues. Germline CDR1 and CDR2: KGHSH and LQKENI. With 3 bases removed from V and 5 bases from J, the gap between germline ends came to 16 bases. The CDR3 nucleotides are TGTGCCAGCTCACCCCAGGGCGACACCACTACCGGGGAGCTGTTTTTT. It is translated as CASSPQGDTTTGELFF.